One T cell receptor beta chain is described in this entry. The antigen is unknown. Trimming cost V 4 bases and J 6 bases; bases outside gene matches: 3. This CDR3 comprises 14 residues. Per the germline V gene, CDR1 is SGHRS and CDR2 is YFSETQ. This record comes from a study of radiation and T cells in renal cell carcinoma. The wider study: Nephrectomy followed 15 Gy stereotactic body radiation by 4 weeks. Study findings and constraints: Baseline intratumoral clonotype presence is unknown without pretreatment biopsies. From baseline, blood top tumor clonotypes peaked at 2 weeks post-radiation.

As to time point: blood 2 weeks post-SBRT. Treatment here: 15 Gy SBRT to primary tumor, nephrectomy 4 weeks later. Serial blood draws occurred at baseline and 2 and 4 weeks post-SBRT. TCRdb's table, derived via immunoSEQ multiplex PCR, lists solely in-frame clones and lacks some. The sample holds more than 65,000 clones, around 85% seen once. This chain links TRBV5-1 with TRBJ2-7; TRBD2 aligns across 14 bases. The TCR was taken from a woman in her fifties or sixties with renal cell carcinoma. Sequencing was performed on blood, taken from a patient whose treatment included radiotherapy and nephrectomy. The CDR3 bases are TGCGCCAGCAGCCCCGGGACTAGCGGGGGCGAGCAGTACTTC. Translating gives CASSPGTSGGEQYF. The whole variable domain, remainder taken from reference TRBV5-1 and TRBJ2-7, is KAGVTQTPRYLIKTRGQQVTLSCSPISGHRSVSWYQQTPGQGLQFLFEYFSETQRNKGNFPGRFSGRQFSNSRSEMNVSTLELGDSALYLCASSPGTSGGEQYFGPGTRLTVT.